Included here is one T cell receptor (beta chain) sequence, with context. The sample holds other DNA sequences that translate to the same CDR3. This entry is derived from a study of blood T cell repertoires in COVID-19. Overall study context: The United States, Italy and Spain supplied acute and convalescent COVID-19 samples. PBMCs, B-cell-depleted T cells, or T cells were the source of the cDNA or gDNA that made up the material.

In the source study's methods: Scientists estimated how many nucleated cells there were by amplifying reference gene primers. Measured with immunoSEQ multiplex PCR; TCRdb has only the in-frame clones, and not every one. V, J and clone size derive from that table, while D and trimming were established from the DNA sequence. The table has around 16,000 clones, less than 90% seen once. The sample comprised peripheral blood. The receptor was derived from a human donor in a cohort sampled during active COVID-19.

Written as DNA, the CDR3 is TGTGCCAGCGGAACGGGGGGCATGAACACTGAAGCTTTCTTT. Amino acid sequence: CASGTGGMNTEAFF. V usage is TRBV7-9 and J usage is TRBJ1-1; a possible D gene is TRBD1 (6 bases). This CDR3 comprises 14 residues. CDR1 SEHNR and CDR2 FQNEAQ come from the germline V gene (reference sequence). Trimming left V 8 bases short and J 0 bases short, with 13 bases between. The entire variable domain, with the rest obtained from reference TRBV7-9 and TRBJ1-1, is as follows: DTGVSQNPRHKITKRGQNVTFRCDPISEHNRLYWYRQTLGQGPEFLTYFQNEAQLEKSRLLSDRFSAERPKGSFSTLEIQRTEQGDSAMYLCASGTGGMNTEAFFGQGTRLTVV.